Sequencing of this TCR beta chain was carried out in a study of CD4 T cells in relation to SARS-CoV-2 and coronaviruses. As for the study in general: ViraFEST: approximately 10-day antigen culture of PBMCs, then TCR beta CDR3 sequencing.

The germline V gene has CDR1 LGHDT and CDR2 YNNKEL (reference sequence). The CDR3 consists of 15 residues. The V and J ends lost 1 base and 8 bases respectively, with 15 bases between them. The unexposed donors gave CD4+ T cells in about 2011-2018, prior to COVID-19. The cells were cultured for approximately 10 days before CD4+ T cells were isolated. Testing used SARS-CoV-2 S/N and four cold-coronavirus spikes on unexposed-donor CD4+ T cells, cells permitting. Some clones are missing from TCRdb's copy, which holds only in-frame ones; the method was immunoSEQ multiplex PCR. The sample carries more than 25,000 clones, around 73% recorded once. A word on this clone: Antigen unknown.

The sequenced sample consisted of CD4+ T cells from PBMCs, cultured in vitro. The chain links TRBV3-1 (or the pseudogene TRBV3-2) to TRBJ2-1; the D gene is possibly TRBD2 (6 bases). The TCR comes from a human donor in good health. CDR3 residues: CASSQAGEGIDEQFF. For the CDR3, the DNA is TGTGCCAGCAGCCAAGCGGGAGAGGGTATCGATGAGCAGTTCTTC.